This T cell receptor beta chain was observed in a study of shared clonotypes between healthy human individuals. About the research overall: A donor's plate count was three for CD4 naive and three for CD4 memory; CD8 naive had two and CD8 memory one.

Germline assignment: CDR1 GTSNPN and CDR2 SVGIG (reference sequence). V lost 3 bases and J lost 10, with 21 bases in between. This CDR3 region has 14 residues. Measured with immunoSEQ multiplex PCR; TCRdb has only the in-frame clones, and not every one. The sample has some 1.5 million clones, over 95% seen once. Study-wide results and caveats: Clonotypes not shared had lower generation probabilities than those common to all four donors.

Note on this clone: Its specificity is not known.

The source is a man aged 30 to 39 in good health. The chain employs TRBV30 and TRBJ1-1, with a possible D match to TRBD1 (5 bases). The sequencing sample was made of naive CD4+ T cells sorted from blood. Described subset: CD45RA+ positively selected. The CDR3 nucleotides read TGTGCCTGGAGCGCACCACCGGGACCCCTAGGAGCTTTCTTT. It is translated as CAWSAPPGPLGAFF.